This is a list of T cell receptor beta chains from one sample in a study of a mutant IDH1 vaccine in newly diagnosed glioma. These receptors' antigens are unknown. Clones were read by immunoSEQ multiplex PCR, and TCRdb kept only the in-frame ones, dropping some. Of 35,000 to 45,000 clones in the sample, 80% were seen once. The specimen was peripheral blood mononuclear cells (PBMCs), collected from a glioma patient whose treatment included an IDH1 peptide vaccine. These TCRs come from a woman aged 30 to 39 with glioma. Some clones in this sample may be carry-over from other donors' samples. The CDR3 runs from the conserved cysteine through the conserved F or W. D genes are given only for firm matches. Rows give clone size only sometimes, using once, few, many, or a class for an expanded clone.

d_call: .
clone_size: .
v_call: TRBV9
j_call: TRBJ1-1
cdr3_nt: TGTGCCAGCCGTCCACAGGGGAACACTGAAGCTTTCTTT
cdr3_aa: CASRPQGNTEAFF

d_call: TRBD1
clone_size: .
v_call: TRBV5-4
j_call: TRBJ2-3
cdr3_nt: TGTGCCAGCGGGGCAGGGGGAGATACGCAGTATTTT
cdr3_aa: CASGAGGDTQYF

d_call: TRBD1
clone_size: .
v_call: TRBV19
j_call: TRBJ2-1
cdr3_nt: TGTGCCAGTAGTACCCGGGACAGGGAGTTCTTC
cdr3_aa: CASSTRDREFF

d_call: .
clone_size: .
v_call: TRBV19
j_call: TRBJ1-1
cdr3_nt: TGTGCCAGTAGTCGGGGGATAAACACTGAAGCTTTCTTT
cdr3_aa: CASSRGINTEAFF

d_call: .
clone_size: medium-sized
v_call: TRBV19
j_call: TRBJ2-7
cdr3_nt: TGTGCCAGTAGTATCGGCGGGAAAAACGAGCAGTACTTC
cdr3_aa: CASSIGGKNEQYF

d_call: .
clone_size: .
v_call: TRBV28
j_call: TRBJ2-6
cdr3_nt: TGTGCCAGCAGTTTGGGGACATACACTTTAAACTCTGGGGCCAACGTCCTGACTTTC
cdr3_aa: CASSLGTYTLNSGANVLTF

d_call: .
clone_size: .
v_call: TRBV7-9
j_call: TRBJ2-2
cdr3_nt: TGTGCCAGCAGATTTGCCACCCAGCACACCGGGGAGCTGTTTTTT
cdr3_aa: CASRFATQHTGELFF

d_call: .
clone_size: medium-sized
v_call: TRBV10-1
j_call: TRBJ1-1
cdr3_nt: TGCGCCAGCAGTGAGTCCCGGGGGGGGATGAACACTGAAGCTTTCTTT
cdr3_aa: CASSESRGGMNTEAFF

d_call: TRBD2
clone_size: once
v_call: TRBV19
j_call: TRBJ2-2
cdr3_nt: TGTGCCAGTAGCCGAGGACTAGCGGGAGGACCCGGGGAGCTGTTTTTT
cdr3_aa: CASSRGLAGGPGELFF

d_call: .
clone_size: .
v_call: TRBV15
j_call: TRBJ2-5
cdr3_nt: TGTGCCACCAGCCTCCAAGAGACCCAGTACTTC
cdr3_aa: CATSLQETQYF

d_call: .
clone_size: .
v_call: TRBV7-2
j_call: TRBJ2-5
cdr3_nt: TGTGCCAGCAGCTTAGCGTTCACGTCGGGGACCCAGTACTTC
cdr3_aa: CASSLAFTSGTQYF

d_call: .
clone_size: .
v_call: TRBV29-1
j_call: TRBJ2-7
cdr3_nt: TGCAGCGTTGTGGGCAGGGGCCCCTACGAGCAGTACTTC
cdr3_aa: CSVVGRGPYEQYF

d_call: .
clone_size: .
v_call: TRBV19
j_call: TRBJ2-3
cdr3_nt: TGTGCCAGCAGACAGGGAGGGGGCACAGATACGCAGTATTTT
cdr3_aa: CASRQGGGTDTQYF

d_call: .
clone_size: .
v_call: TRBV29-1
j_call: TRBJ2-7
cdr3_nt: TGCAGCGTTGTAACAGGGAGCTCCTACGAGCAGTACTTC
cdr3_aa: CSVVTGSSYEQYF

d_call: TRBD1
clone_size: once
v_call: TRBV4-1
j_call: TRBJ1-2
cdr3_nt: TGCGCCAGCAGCCAAGATTGGACAGGGCCCTCTTATGGCTACACCTTC
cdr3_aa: CASSQDWTGPSYGYTF

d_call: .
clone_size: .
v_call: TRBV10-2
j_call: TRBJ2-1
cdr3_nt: TGCGCCAGCACAGGACCCACCGAAGTACACAATGAGCAGTTCTTC
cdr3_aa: CASTGPTEVHNEQFF

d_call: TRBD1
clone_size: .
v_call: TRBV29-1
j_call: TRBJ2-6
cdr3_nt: TGCAGCGTGCTGGGACAGACTGGGGCCAACGTCCTGACTTTC
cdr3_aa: CSVLGQTGANVLTF

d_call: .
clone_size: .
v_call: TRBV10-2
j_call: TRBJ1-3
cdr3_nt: TGCGCCAGCAGTCCCTCTGGAAACACCATATATTTT
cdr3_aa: CASSPSGNTIYF

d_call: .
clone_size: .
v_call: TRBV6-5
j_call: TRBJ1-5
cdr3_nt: TGTGCCAGCAGTCTCCGGGGAGGTCAGCCCCAGCATTTT
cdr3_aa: CASSLRGGQPQHF

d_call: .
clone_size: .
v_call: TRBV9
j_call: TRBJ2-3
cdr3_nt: TGTGCCAGCAGCGTAGCAGGGTATGAGGGTACAGATACGCAGTATTTT
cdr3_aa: CASSVAGYEGTDTQYF

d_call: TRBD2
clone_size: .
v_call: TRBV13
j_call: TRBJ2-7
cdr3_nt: TGTGCCAGCAGCTCCGCGGATAGCGGGAGGGGGAAGTACGAGCAGTACTTC
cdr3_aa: CASSSADSGRGKYEQYF

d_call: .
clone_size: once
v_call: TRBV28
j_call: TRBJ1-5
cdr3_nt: TGTGCCAGCAGTTTACCCAACAGGGTGCGTAGCAATCAGCCCCAGCATTTT
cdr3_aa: CASSLPNRVRSNQPQHF

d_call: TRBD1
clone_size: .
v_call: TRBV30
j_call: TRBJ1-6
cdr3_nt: TGTGCCTGGAGGAAACAGGGGTTAACACCCCTCCACTTT
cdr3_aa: CAWRKQGLTPLHF

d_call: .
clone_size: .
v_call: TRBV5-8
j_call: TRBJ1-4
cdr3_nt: TGTGCCAGCAGCCGGGACGTGACTAATGAAAAACTGTTTTTT
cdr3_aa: CASSRDVTNEKLFF

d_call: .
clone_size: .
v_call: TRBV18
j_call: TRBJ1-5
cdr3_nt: TGTGCCAGCTCACTTCGACAGTCTAGCAATCAGCCCCAGCATTTT
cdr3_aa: CASSLRQSSNQPQHF

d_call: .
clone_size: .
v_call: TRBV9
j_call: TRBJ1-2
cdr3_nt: TGTGCCAGCAGCCCCTCCGACGGTGCCCTCAATGGGGGCTACACCTTC
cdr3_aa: CASSPSDGALNGGYTF

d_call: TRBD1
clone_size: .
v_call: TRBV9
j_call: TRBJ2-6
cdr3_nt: TGTGCCAGCAGCGGAACGACAGGGACTGGGGCCAACGTCCTGACTTTC
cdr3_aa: CASSGTTGTGANVLTF

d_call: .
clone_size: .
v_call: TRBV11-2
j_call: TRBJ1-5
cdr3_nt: TGTGCCAGCAGCTTAGTCTGGTCGGGGGACCCGGTCCATCAGCCCCAGCATTTT
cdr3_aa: CASSLVWSGDPVHQPQHF

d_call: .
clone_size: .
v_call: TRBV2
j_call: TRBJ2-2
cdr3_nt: TGTGCCAGCAGCCCCCGGCGGGGCGCCGGGGAGCTGTTTTTT
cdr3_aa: CASSPRRGAGELFF

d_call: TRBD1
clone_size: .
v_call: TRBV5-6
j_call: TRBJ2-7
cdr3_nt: TGTGCCAGCAGCTCGCACACCGGGACAGCCTACGAGCAGTACTTC
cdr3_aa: CASSSHTGTAYEQYF

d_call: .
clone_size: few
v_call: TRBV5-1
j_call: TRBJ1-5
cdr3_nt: TGCGCCAGCAGCTCCTACAGAGACGTTCAGCCCCAGCATTTT
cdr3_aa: CASSSYRDVQPQHF

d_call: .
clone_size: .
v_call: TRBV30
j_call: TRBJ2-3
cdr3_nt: TGTGCCTGGAGCCCGGGGTCGGAATCAGATACGCAGTATTTT
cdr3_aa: CAWSPGSESDTQYF

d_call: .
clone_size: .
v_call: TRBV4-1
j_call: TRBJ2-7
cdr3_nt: TGCGCCAGCAGCTATACCTGGGCCTACGAGCAGTACTTC
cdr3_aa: CASSYTWAYEQYF